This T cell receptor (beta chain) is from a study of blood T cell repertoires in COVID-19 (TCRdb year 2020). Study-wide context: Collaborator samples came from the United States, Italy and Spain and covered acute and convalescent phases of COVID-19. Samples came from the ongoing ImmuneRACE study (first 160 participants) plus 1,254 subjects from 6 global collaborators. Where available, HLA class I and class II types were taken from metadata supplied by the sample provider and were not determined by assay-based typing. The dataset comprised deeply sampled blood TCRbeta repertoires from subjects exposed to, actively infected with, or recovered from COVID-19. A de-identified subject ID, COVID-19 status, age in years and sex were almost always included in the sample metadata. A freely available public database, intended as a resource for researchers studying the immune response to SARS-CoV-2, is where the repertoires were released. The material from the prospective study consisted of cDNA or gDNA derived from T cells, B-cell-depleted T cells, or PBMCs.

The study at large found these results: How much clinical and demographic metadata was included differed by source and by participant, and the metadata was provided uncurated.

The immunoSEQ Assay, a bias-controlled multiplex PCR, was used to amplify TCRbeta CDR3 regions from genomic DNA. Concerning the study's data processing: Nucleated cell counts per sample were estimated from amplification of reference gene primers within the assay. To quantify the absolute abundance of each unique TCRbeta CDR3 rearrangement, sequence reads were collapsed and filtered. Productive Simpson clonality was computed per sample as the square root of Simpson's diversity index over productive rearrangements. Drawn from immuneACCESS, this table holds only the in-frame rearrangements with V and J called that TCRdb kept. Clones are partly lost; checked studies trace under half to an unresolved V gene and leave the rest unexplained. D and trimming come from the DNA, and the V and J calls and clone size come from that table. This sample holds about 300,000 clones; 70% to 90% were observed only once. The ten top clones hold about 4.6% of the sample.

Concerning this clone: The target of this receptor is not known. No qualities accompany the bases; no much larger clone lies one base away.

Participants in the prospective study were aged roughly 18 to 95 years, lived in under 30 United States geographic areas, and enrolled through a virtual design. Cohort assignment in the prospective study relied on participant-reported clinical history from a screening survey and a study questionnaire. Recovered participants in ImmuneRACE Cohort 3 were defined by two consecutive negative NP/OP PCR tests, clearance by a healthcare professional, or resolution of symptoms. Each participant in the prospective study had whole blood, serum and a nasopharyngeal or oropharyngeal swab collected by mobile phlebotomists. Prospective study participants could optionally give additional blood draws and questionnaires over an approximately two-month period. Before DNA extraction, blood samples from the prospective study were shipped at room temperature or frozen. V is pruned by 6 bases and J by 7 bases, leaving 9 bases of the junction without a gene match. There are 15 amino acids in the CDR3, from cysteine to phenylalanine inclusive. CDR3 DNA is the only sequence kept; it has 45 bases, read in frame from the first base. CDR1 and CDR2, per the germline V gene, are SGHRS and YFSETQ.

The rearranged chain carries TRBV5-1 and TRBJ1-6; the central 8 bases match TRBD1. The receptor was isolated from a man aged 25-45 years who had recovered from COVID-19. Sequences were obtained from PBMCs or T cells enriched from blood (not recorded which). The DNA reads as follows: TGCGCCAGCAAGCAGGGGGCGGGTGAGAATTCACCCCTCCACTTT. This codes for CASKQGAGENSPLHF.